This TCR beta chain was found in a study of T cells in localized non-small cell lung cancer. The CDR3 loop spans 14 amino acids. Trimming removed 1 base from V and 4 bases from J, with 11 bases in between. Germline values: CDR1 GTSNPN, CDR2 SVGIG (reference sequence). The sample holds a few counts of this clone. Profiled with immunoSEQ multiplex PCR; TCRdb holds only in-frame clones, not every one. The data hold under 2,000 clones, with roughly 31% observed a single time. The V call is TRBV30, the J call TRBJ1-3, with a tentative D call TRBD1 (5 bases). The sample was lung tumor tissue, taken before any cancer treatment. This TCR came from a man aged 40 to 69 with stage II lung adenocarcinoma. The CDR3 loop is CAWSGGRGGNTIYF. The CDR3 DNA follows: TGTGCCTGGAGTGGGGGCAGAGGAGGAAACACCATATATTTT.